Below, one T cell receptor beta chain is given with its context. Libraries were prepared by immunoSEQ multiplex PCR; TCRdb keeps only in-frame clonotypes and omits some of them. Of about 220,000 clones in the sample, 85% to 90% were seen once. Treatment denoted: some 20 received Ad26.COV2.S at low or high dose, single or two shots; about 5 received placebo; per-sample allocation not given. The investigators took samples on day 63 after the first vaccine or placebo injection. The data were taken from a study of Ad26.COV2.S vaccination and SARS-CoV-2 variants. In the study overall: The authors gave Ad26.COV2.S intramuscularly, either once or twice 56 days apart.

CDR1 SQVTM and CDR2 ANQGSEA come from the germline V gene. V lost 4 bases to trimming and J lost 4 bases, with 16 bases between them. The CDR3 has 14 residues. Here the sequenced sample was peripheral blood, taken in a trial of Ad26.COV2.S vaccine versus placebo. This receptor was obtained from a person aged 18-60 years who received the Ad26.COV2.S COVID-19 vaccine or a placebo. The chain has TRBV29-1 and TRBJ1-1, with a weak D call TRBD1 (5 bases). The DNA for the CDR3 is TGCAGCGTTGCGGTCGGGACTTGGGCCACTGAAGCTTTCTTT. It is translated as CSVAVGTWATEAFF. The complete variable domain, with remaining parts taken from reference TRBV29-1 and TRBJ1-1, reads SAVISQKPSRDICQRGTSLTIQCQVDSQVTMMFWYRQQPGQSLTLIATANQGSEATYESGFVIDKFPISRPNLTFSTLTVSNMSPEDSSIYLCSVAVGTWATEAFFGQGTRLTVV.